The 18 T cell receptor beta chains given below trace back to one sample, sequenced in a study of cytomegalovirus exposure and HLA in healthy donors. Produced via immunoSEQ multiplex PCR; TCRdb's table is partial and in-frame only. The table has about 160,000 clones, about nine tenths seen once; the top ten hold about 9.4%. Material for sequencing was PBMCs. These receptors all stem from a woman aged 18-29 years in good health and CMV-seropositive.

The rearrangement joins TRBV9 to TRBJ1-5, with 10 nucleotides matching TRBD1. Germline V gives CDR1 SGDLS, CDR2 YYNGEE. The J segment lost 6 bases and the V segment lost 4 bases, leaving 4 bases of the junction unmatched. The CDR3 extends over 14 amino acids. The CDR3 DNA reads TGTGCCAGCAGCCCGGGACAGGGGTTTCAGCCCCAGCATTTT. It is translated as CASSPGQGFQPQHF.

The rearrangement uses TRBV28 and TRBJ2-7; weak D call: TRBD1 (5 bases). Per germline, CDR1 MDHEN and CDR2 SYDVKM. The V end lost 7 bases, the J end lost 6 bases, and 10 bases lay between the germline ends. This CDR3 region has 11 residues. The CDR3 DNA follows: TGTGCCAGCACCAGGGAAGGCGAGCAGTACTTC. Residues: CASTREGEQYF.

This rearrangement joins TRBV4-2 to TRBJ2-5, with 14 bases fitting TRBD2. CDR1 is LGHNA, CDR2 YNFKEQ, per germline. Germline trimming cut 2 bases from V and 5 bases from J; bases unmatched to any gene: 4. This CDR3 comprises 16 residues. CDR3 nucleotide sequence: TGTGCCAGCAGCCAACCGGGACTAGCGGGAGCGGAGACCCAGTACTTC. It is translated as CASSQPGLAGAETQYF.

The chain couples TRBV11-2 to TRBJ2-1; 9 bases agree with TRBD2. The germline V gene encodes CDR1 SGHAT and CDR2 FQNNGV. The ends lost 1 base at V and 3 bases at J; junction bases unmatched: 1. The CDR3 is 15 residues long. The CDR3 DNA reads as TGTGCCAGCAGCTTAGCACTAGCGGGCTACAATGAGCAGTTCTTC. This codes for CASSLALAGYNEQFF.

The rearrangement links TRBV5-6 to TRBJ1-4; D not certain. Germline CDR1 reads SGHDT; CDR2 reads YYEEEE. V was cut by 2 bases and J by 7 bases, with 15 bases left in between. The CDR3 loop spans 15 amino acids. The CDR3 DNA reads as TGTGCCAGCAGCTTCGGGAGTGGGTCATTTGAAAAACTGTTTTTT. Translating it yields CASSFGSGSFEKLFF.

This rearrangement joins TRBV10-2 to TRBJ1-2; possible D gene TRBD1, 6 bases. The CDR3 is 15 residues long. Deletions cut 6 bases from V and 3 bases from J, with 17 bases between. The germline gives CDR1 WSHSY, CDR2 SAAADI. For the CDR3, the DNA is TGCGCCAGCAGGCCGGGAATAGGGGGAGACTATGGCTACACCTTC. Residues: CASRPGIGGDYGYTF.

This clone was detected once. The J gene is TRBJ1-3, the V gene TRBV7-9; the D gene is possibly TRBD1 (5 bases). The germline gives CDR1 SEHNR, CDR2 FQNEAQ (reference sequence). The CDR3 length is 14 residues. V lost 6 bases and J 0 bases, leaving 9 bases between the germline ends. The CDR3 here is CASSLGGSGNTIYF. The CDR3 coding sequence is TGTGCCAGCAGTCTCGGGGGCTCTGGAAACACCATATATTTT.

This chain connects TRBV6-5 to TRBJ1-2, with 10 bases fitting TRBD1. The germline V gene has CDR1 MNHEY and CDR2 SVGAGI. The V gene end was trimmed by 8 bases and the J gene end by 5 bases; junction bases not matched to a gene: 8. The CDR3 runs to 14 residues. CDR3 nucleotide sequence: TGTGCCAGCGGGAGACAGGGGGCCTGGTATGGCTACACCTTC. This gives the protein CASGRQGAWYGYTF.

This clone was counted once. The gene calls are TRBV7-9 and TRBJ2-1; unclear D gene. Trimming left V 5 bases short and J 4 bases short, with 15 bases between. This CDR3 comprises 15 residues. CDR1 is SEHNR, CDR2 FQNEAQ, per germline (reference sequence). DNA for the CDR3: TGTGCCAGCAGCCAGGTCGTGACGTCGTACAATGAGCAGTTCTTC. Translating gives CASSQVVTSYNEQFF.

The chain recombines TRBV7-9 with TRBJ2-7; 8 nucleotides align to TRBD1. Trimming at V came to 4 bases and at J to 2 bases, leaving 1 base not matched to a gene. CDR3 length equals 13 residues. Germline V gene lookup returns CDR1 SEHNR and CDR2 FQNEAQ (reference sequence). The CDR3 DNA reads TGTGCCAGCAGCTCGACAGGGGCCTACGAGCAGTACTTC. It is translated as CASSSTGAYEQYF.

V and J are TRBV9 and TRBJ2-1; 8 positions agree with TRBD2. This CDR3 region has 15 residues. CDR1 SGDLS and CDR2 YYNGEE come from the germline V gene. Germline trimming cut 1 base from V and 6 bases from J; bases unmatched to any gene: 6. The CDR3 loop reads CASSVTGGPPNEQFF. The CDR3 DNA reads as TGTGCCAGCAGCGTAACGGGAGGGCCCCCCAATGAGCAGTTCTTC.

The chain couples TRBV5-1 to TRBJ1-5; D gene ambiguous. Between the trimmed V and J ends, which lost 2 bases and 0 bases, there was a span of 12 bases. Looked up from germline, CDR1 is SGHRS and CDR2 is YFSETQ. The CDR3 loop spans 16 amino acids. Here the CDR3 DNA reads TGCGCCAGCAGCTTCGGTCCTCAGGATAGCAATCAGCCCCAGCATTTT. As protein: CASSFGPQDSNQPQHF.

CDR3 residues: CASSYPTGEGGYTF. The DNA of the CDR3 is TGTGCCAGCAGTTACCCGACAGGGGAGGGCGGCTACACCTTC. This sequence joins TRBV6-6 and TRBJ1-2; 8 bases are a match to TRBD1. Germline V CDR1 and CDR2: MNHNY, SVGAGI (reference sequence). The ends lost 2 bases at V and 8 bases at J; junction bases unmatched: 7. This CDR3 comprises 14 residues.

In its sample, this clone was seen once. The J gene is TRBJ2-5, the V gene TRBV15, with D unresolved. The germline V gene has CDR1 LNHNV and CDR2 YYDKDF (reference sequence). Deletions cut 4 bases from V and 7 bases from J, with 10 bases between. This CDR3 contains 12 residues. The CDR3 here is CATSTTLGTQYF. In DNA, the CDR3 is TGTGCCACCAGCACTACCCTAGGGACCCAGTACTTC.

The chain is built from TRBV10-2 and TRBJ2-7; a weak D match, TRBD2 (6 bases). The germline V and J ends were trimmed by 2 bases and 5 bases, with 10 bases remaining between them. The length of the CDR3 is 13 residues. In germline, CDR1 is WSHSY, CDR2 SAAADI. CDR3 sequence (DNA): TGCGCCAGCAGTGAGGGGGACTGGGACGAGCAGTACTTC. It specifies CASSEGDWDEQYF.

The chain has TRBV6-1 and TRBJ1-5; no reliable D call. This CDR3 comprises 12 residues. Trimming left V 8 bases short and J 6 bases short, with 11 bases between. CDR1 and CDR2 from the germline V gene are MNHNS and SASEGT. CDR3 DNA sequence: TGTGCCAGCTGCTTAAGAGGTCAGCCCCAGCATTTT. It codes for CASCLRGQPQHF.

V and J are TRBV7-6 and TRBJ2-1, with D tentatively TRBD2 (5 bases). V lost 3 bases to trimming and J lost 1 base, with 10 bases between them. The CDR3 totals 15 residues. Germline CDR1 and CDR2: SGHVS and FNYEAQ. The CDR3 nucleotides are TGTGCCAGCAGCTTCCTAGCTAATTCCTACAATGAGCAGTTCTTC. It encodes CASSFLANSYNEQFF.

V gene TRBV5-5 combines with J gene TRBJ1-2; the match to TRBD1 covers 8 bases. V gave up 6 bases and J gave up 4 bases; unmatched junction bases: 8. The germline gives CDR1 SGHKS, CDR2 YYEKEE (reference sequence). The CDR3 has 14 amino acids. The CDR3 region is CASKIGDRLYGYTF. DNA of the CDR3: TGTGCCAGCAAAATTGGGGACAGGCTCTATGGCTACACCTTC. The whole variable domain, filled in from reference TRBV5-5 and TRBJ1-2, reads DAGVTQSPTHLIKTRGQQVTLRCSPISGHKSVSWYQQVLGQGPQFIFQYYEKEERGRGNFPDRFSARQFPNYSSELNVNALLLGDSALYLCASKIGDRLYGYTFGSGTRLTVV.